This TCR beta chain was sequenced for a study of blood T cell repertoires in COVID-19. Study-wide context: Samples of COVID-19 (acute and convalescent) were obtained from the United States, Italy and Spain. T cells, B-cell-depleted T cells, or PBMCs supplied cDNA or gDNA.

Trimming cost V 2 bases and J 1 base, with 11 bases left between them. Germline assignment: CDR1 SNHLY and CDR2 FYNNEI. CDR3 length: 15 residues. Source study methods: Estimates of nucleated cell counts were drawn from the amplification of reference gene primers. Sequenced by immunoSEQ multiplex PCR; TCRdb stores in-frame clones only, minus some. D and trimming were read from the DNA, whereas the V and J calls and clone size are those reported in that table. The table lists hundreds of thousands of clones, 70% to 90% of them singletons. The V call is TRBV2, the J call TRBJ1-2, with D possibly matching TRBD1 (6 bases). Sequenced: peripheral blood. This receptor was identified in a woman in her twenties or thirties who had recovered from COVID-19. CDR3 in DNA: TGTGCCAGCAGTGAAAAGAGGGGGATTAACTATGGCTACACCTTC. Amino acid sequence: CASSEKRGINYGYTF.